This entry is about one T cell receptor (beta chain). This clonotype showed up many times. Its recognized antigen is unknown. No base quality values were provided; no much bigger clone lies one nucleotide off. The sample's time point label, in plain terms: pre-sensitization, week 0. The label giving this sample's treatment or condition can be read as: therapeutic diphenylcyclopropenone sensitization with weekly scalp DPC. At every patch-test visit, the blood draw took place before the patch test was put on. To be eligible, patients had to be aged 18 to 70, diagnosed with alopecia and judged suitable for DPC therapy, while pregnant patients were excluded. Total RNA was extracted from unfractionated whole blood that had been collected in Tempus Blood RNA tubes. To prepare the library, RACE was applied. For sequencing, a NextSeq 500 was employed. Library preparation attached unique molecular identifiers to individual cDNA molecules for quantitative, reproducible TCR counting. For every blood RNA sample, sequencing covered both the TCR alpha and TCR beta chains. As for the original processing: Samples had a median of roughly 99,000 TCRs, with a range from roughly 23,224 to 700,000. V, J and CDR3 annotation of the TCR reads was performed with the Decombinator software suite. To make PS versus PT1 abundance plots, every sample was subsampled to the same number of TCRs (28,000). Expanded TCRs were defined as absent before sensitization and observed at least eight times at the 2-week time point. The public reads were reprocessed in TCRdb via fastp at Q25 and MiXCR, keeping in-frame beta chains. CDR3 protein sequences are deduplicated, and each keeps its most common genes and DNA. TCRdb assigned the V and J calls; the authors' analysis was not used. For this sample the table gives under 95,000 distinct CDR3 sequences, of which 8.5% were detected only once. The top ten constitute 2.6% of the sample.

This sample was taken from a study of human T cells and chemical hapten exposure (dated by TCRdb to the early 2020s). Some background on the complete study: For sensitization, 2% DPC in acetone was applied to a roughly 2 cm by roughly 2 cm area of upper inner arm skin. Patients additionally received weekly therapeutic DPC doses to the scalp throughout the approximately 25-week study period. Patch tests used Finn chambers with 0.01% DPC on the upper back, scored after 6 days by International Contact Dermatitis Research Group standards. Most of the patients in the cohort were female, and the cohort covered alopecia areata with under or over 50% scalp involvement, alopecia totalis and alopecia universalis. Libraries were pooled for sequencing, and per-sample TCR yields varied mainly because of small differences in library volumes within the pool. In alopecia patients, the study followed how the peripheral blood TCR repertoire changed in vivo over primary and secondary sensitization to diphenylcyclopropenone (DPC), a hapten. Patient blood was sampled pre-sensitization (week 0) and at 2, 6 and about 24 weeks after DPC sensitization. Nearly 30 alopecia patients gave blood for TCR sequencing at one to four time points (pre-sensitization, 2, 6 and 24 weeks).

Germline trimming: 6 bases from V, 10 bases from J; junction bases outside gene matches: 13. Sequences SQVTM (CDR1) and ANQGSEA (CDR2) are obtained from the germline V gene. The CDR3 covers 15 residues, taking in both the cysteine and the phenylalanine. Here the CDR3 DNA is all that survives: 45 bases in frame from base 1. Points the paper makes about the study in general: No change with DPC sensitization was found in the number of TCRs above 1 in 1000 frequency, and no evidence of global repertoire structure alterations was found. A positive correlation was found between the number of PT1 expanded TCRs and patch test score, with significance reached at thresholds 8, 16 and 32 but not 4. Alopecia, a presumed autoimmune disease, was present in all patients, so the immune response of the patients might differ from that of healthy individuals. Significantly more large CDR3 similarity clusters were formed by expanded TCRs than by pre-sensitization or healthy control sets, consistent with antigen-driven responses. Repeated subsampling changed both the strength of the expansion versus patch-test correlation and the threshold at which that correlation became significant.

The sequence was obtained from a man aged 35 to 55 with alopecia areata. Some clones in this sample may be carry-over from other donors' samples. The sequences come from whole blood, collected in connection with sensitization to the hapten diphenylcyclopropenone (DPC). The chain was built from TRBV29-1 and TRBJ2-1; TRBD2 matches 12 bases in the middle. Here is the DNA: TGCAGCGTGGGGGGTGGAAGACTAGCGGGAGTAGAGCAGTTCTTC. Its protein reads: CSVGGGRLAGVEQFF.